The 27 T cell receptor beta chains below come from one sample, sequenced in a study of blood T cell repertoires in COVID-19. Assay used: immunoSEQ multiplex PCR; TCRdb lists only in-frame clones, some missing. The sample carries just over 150,000 clones, about nine tenths recorded once. The source material was peripheral blood. All receptors derive from a man aged 30 to 45 with COVID-19, enrolled during active disease.

In the case of this clone: The same CDR3 is also encoded by other DNA sequences in this sample. V gene TRBV7-2 combines with J gene TRBJ1-1; D gene uncertain. Trimming pared 1 base from V and 1 base from J, leaving 4 bases between. The germline gives CDR1 SGHTA, CDR2 FQGNSA. This CDR3 contains 13 residues. This CDR3 reads CASSLGQNTEAFF. As DNA, the CDR3 is TGTGCCAGCAGCTTAGGTCAGAACACTGAAGCTTTCTTT.

The chain links TRBV19 to TRBJ2-7; 9 bases line up with TRBD1. This CDR3 has 14 residues. The germline gives CDR1 LNHDA, CDR2 SQIVND (reference sequence). The V and J ends lost 6 bases and 3 bases, in that order; junction bases with no gene match: 6. The CDR3 is CASSKGQGSYEQYF. DNA for the CDR3: TGTGCCAGTAGCAAGGGACAGGGCAGCTACGAGCAGTACTTC.

The gene calls are TRBV27 and TRBJ2-5; 8 positions match TRBD1. Unmatched junction bases numbered 7, after V lost 8 bases and J lost 5 bases. The CDR3 has 13 residues. The germline gives CDR1 MNHEY, CDR2 SMNVEV (reference sequence). The CDR3 sequence: CASGTGSGETQYF. CDR3 DNA sequence: TGTGCCAGCGGGACAGGATCTGGGGAGACCCAGTACTTC.

CDR3 region: CASSNSGFTGELFF. The CDR3 DNA is TGTGCCAGCAGTAATTCAGGGTTCACCGGGGAGCTGTTTTTT. The chain uses TRBV6-5 and TRBJ2-2; D is possibly TRBD1 (5 bases). This CDR3 is built from 14 residues. The germline V and J ends were trimmed by 5 bases and 4 bases, with 11 bases remaining between them. Germline-derived CDR1 and CDR2 are MNHEY and SVGAGI.

The rearrangement links TRBV7-2 to TRBJ2-1, with 14 bases that match TRBD2. Germline CDR1 and CDR2: SGHTA and FQGNSA. The CDR3 totals 16 residues. V dropped 3 bases and J dropped 7; count of bases not matched to a gene: 5. The CDR3 region has the DNA TGTGCCAGCAGCTTTCGACTAGCGGGAGGGGGGAATGAGCAGTTCTTC. Protein sequence: CASSFRLAGGGNEQFF.

The CDR3 bases are TGTGCCAGCAGCTTAAAAAGCTTCGAGCCGCATGAGCAGTTCTTC. It specifies CASSLKSFEPHEQFF. V is TRBV7-6 and J is TRBJ2-1, with D uncertain. The ends were cut back, 2 bases at V and 8 bases at J, with 16 bases in the middle. Germline-derived CDR1 and CDR2 are SGHVS and FNYEAQ. The CDR3 spans 15 residues.

The chain combines TRBV7-7 with TRBJ2-1; 8 bases are shared with TRBD1. Germline CDR1 is SSHAT and CDR2 is FNYEAQ (reference sequence). The CDR3 covers 12 residues. V shed 5 bases, J shed 9 bases, and the junction held 3 bases outside the gene matches. CDR3 loop: CASSRDRGEQFF. In DNA form, the CDR3 reads TGTGCCAGCAGCCGAGACAGGGGTGAGCAGTTCTTC.

The V call is TRBV7-3, the J call TRBJ2-2; a possible D gene is TRBD1 (6 bases). The V and J ends lost 1 base and 5 bases respectively, with 14 bases between them. Germline CDR1 reads SGHTA; CDR2 reads FQGTGA. The CDR3 covers 16 residues. The CDR3 DNA is TGTGCCAGCAGCTTAATACAGGGTTCCGGTACCGGGGAGCTGTTTTTT. This codes for CASSLIQGSGTGELFF. The complete variable domain, with remaining parts taken from reference TRBV7-3 and TRBJ2-2, reads GAGVSQTPSNKVTEKGKYVELRCDPISGHTALYWYRQSLGQGPEFLIYFQGTGAADDSGLPNDRFFAVRPEGSVSTLKIQRTERGDSAVYLCASSLIQGSGTGELFFGEGSRLTVL.

J is TRBJ1-1 and V is TRBV5-5, with 7 bases matching TRBD1. V was pared by 0 bases and J by 4 bases, with 3 bases of the junction left unmatched. The CDR3 totals 14 residues. Germline V lookup: CDR1 SGHKS, CDR2 YYEKEE (reference sequence). CDR3 residues: CASSLAGGVTEAFF. For the CDR3, the DNA is TGTGCCAGCAGCTTGGCAGGGGGAGTCACTGAAGCTTTCTTT.

The J gene is TRBJ1-4, the V gene TRBV5-6; D is undetermined. This CDR3 has 15 amino acids. Germline V gives CDR1 SGHDT, CDR2 YYEEEE. The ends were cut back, 2 bases at V and 8 bases at J, with 16 bases in the middle. CDR3 loop: CASSFFKVVGEKLFF. The DNA of the CDR3 is TGTGCCAGCAGCTTTTTTAAGGTTGTCGGGGAAAAACTGTTTTTT.

The gene calls are TRBV4-3 and TRBJ1-2; D not resolved. Deletions cut 2 bases from V and 6 bases from J, with 10 bases between. The CDR3 contains 13 residues. Germline V gives CDR1 LGHNA, CDR2 YSLEER. The CDR3 protein is CASSQSERHGYTF. The CDR3 DNA reads as TGCGCCAGCAGCCAATCCGAGAGGCATGGCTACACCTTC.

This chain joins TRBV7-9 and TRBJ1-2, with TRBD1 as a possible D gene (6 bases). V dropped 2 bases and J dropped 3 bases, with 10 bases sitting between them. This CDR3 region has 14 residues. Germline values: CDR1 SEHNR, CDR2 FQNEAQ (reference sequence). The CDR3 DNA sequence: TGTGCCAGCAGCTTAAAGGGGGTAGACTATGGCTACACCTTC. Translated: CASSLKGVDYGYTF.

The V and J genes are TRBV5-1 and TRBJ2-5, with D tentatively TRBD2 (5 bases). Trimming cost V 2 bases and J 2 bases, with 7 bases left between them. The CDR3 consists of 13 residues. Germline V lookup: CDR1 SGHRS, CDR2 YFSETQ. The CDR3 here is CASSFGLQETQYF. CDR3 nucleotides: TGCGCCAGCAGCTTCGGACTGCAAGAGACCCAGTACTTC.

This clone was seen once. The V call is TRBV6-2 or TRBV6-3, the J call TRBJ2-1; 9 bases line up with TRBD1. Germline-derived CDR1 and CDR2 are MNHEY and SVGEGT. CDR3 length: 17 residues. Unmatched junction bases numbered 12, after V lost 4 bases and J lost 5 bases. CDR3 loop: CASSWPPGQGLNNEQFF. Written as DNA, the CDR3 is TGTGCCAGCAGTTGGCCCCCGGGACAGGGCCTGAACAATGAGCAGTTCTTC.

The CDR3 DNA reads as TGTGCCAGCAGCTCAATTCCGGGGGGCAGGGAGCTGTTTTTT. This codes for CASSSIPGGRELFF. The rearrangement links TRBV7-3 to TRBJ2-2, with D maybe TRBD2 (7 bases). With 4 bases removed from V and 9 bases from J, the gap between germline ends came to 15 bases. In germline, CDR1 is SGHTA, CDR2 FQGTGA. This CDR3 contains 14 residues.

J is TRBJ1-2 and V is TRBV6-1; 8 positions match TRBD1. The CDR3 covers 16 residues. The V segment lost 2 bases and the J segment 1 base; nucleotides outside the gene matches: 6. The germline V gene encodes CDR1 MNHNS and CDR2 SASEGT. In nucleotides, the CDR3 is TGTGCCAGCAGTGAAAGGACAGGGAGAGTTAACTATGGCTACACCTTC. Its translation: CASSERTGRVNYGYTF.

This sequence joins TRBV19 and TRBJ1-5; no definite D call. The CDR3 contains 13 residues. V was cut by 1 base and J by 11 bases, with 12 bases left in between. Germline CDR1 is LNHDA and CDR2 is SQIVND (reference sequence). CDR3 coding DNA: TGTGCCAGTAGTATAGGGCAAGTTCTAGCCCAGCATTTT. It specifies CASSIGQVLAQHF.

This chain uses TRBV27 with TRBJ2-3; D not certain. This CDR3 spans 15 amino acids. V was shortened by 6 bases and J by 2 bases, with 15 bases between the two germline ends. The germline gives CDR1 MNHEY, CDR2 SMNVEV (reference sequence). CDR3 sequence reads: CASSEARRNTDTQYF. DNA of the CDR3: TGTGCCAGCAGCGAAGCGAGACGAAACACAGATACGCAGTATTTT.

The V and J genes are TRBV27 and TRBJ2-7; D might be TRBD2 (6 bases). V shed 3 bases and J shed 5 bases, with 17 bases lying between them. Per germline, CDR1 MNHEY and CDR2 SMNVEV (reference sequence). CDR3 length: 15 residues. CDR3 DNA: TGTGCCAGCAGTTTGGGACTGGGCGGGTTCGACGAGCAGTACTTC. Its translation: CASSLGLGGFDEQYF.

The chain couples TRBV24-1 to TRBJ1-2; D remains unclear. This CDR3 has 12 amino acids. Trimming pared 4 bases from V and 3 bases from J, leaving 5 bases between. CDR1 and CDR2 (germline): KGHDR, SFDVKD. CDR3 nucleotide sequence: TGTGCCACCAGTGACCGGGACTATGGCTACACCTTC. It translates to CATSDRDYGYTF.

The chain combines TRBV14 with TRBJ2-5, with TRBD2 matching over 10 bases. V shed 2 bases and J 5 bases; nucleotides not matched to a gene: 14. The germline V gene has CDR1 SGHDN and CDR2 FVKESK. This CDR3 comprises 18 residues. In DNA form, the CDR3 reads TGTGCCAGCAGCCAACTCCTGGGGATAGCGGGAGGAGGCGAGACCCAGTACTTC. It translates to CASSQLLGIAGGGETQYF.

The chain joins TRBV9 to TRBJ2-1, with 8 bases that match TRBD2. V lost 0 bases and J lost 10; bases outside the gene matches: 3. Germline V gene data show CDR1 as SGDLS and CDR2 as YYNGEE. The CDR3 covers 13 residues. The CDR3 region has the DNA TGTGCCAGCAGCGTAGGGGTAGCGGGAGAGCAGTTCTTC. This codes for CASSVGVAGEQFF. Using reference TRBV9 and TRBJ2-1 for the parts outside the CDR3, the full variable domain is DSGVTQTPKHLITATGQRVTLRCSPRSGDLSVYWYQQSLDQGLQFLIQYYNGEERAKGNILERFSAQQFPDLHSELNLSSLELGDSALYFCASSVGVAGEQFFGPGTRLTVL.

This chain joins TRBV5-6 and TRBJ2-7, with 10 bases that match TRBD1. Trimming at V came to 4 bases and at J to 2 bases, leaving 6 bases not matched to a gene. Germline CDR1 SGHDT, CDR2 YYEEEE. This CDR3 comprises 15 residues. Written as DNA, the CDR3 is TGTGCCAGCAGCCTTCTGGGGACAGGGGCCTACGAGCAGTACTTC. It is translated as CASSLLGTGAYEQYF.

The chain couples TRBV24-1 to TRBJ1-4; maybe TRBD1 (6 bases). This CDR3 comprises 13 residues. Germline CDR1 KGHDR, CDR2 SFDVKD. V was shortened by 7 bases and J by 8 bases, with 13 bases between the two germline ends. CDR3 bases: TGTGCCACCAGCGGGGGGCCACGCGAAAAACTGTTTTTT. Amino acid sequence: CATSGGPREKLFF.

J is TRBJ1-1 and V is TRBV18; possibly TRBD1 for D (5 bases). With 6 bases removed from V and 3 bases from J, the gap between germline ends came to 26 bases. The CDR3 has 18 residues. Germline CDR1 is KGHSH and CDR2 is LQKENI. The DNA of the CDR3 is TGTGCCAGCTCCCCTCTATCCCCGGTCGCAGGGTCGTACACTGAAGCTTTCTTT. This codes for CASSPLSPVAGSYTEAFF.

J is TRBJ1-1 and V is TRBV7-3, with 9 bases identical to TRBD1. This CDR3 region has 13 residues. V lost 4 bases, J lost 7 bases, and 4 bases stayed unmatched. Germline-derived CDR1 and CDR2 are SGHTA and FQGTGA. CDR3 nucleotide sequence: TGTGCCAGCAGCTCACAGGGGGCAGGTGAAGCTTTCTTT. This translates into CASSSQGAGEAFF.

This chain joins TRBV2 and TRBJ2-5; a weak D match, TRBD1 (6 bases). This CDR3 is built from 15 residues. V was cut by 3 bases and J by 5 bases, with 16 bases left in between. Germline CDR1 reads SNHLY; CDR2 reads FYNNEI. This CDR3 is CASSEVSGADETQYF. DNA for the CDR3: TGTGCCAGCAGTGAGGTTTCAGGGGCGGACGAGACCCAGTACTTC.